The source of this T cell receptor beta chain is a study of blood T cell repertoires in COVID-19. Background on the study: Spain, Italy and the United States supplied samples that represented acute and convalescent COVID-19. Sample material is recorded as cDNA or gDNA derived from T cells, B-cell-depleted T cells, or PBMCs.

Original handling: Nucleated cell number was recorded as an estimate derived from reference gene primer amplification. TCRdb's copy holds only in-frame clones and misses some; the assay was immunoSEQ multiplex PCR. The V and J calls and clone size come from that table; D and trimming were worked out from the DNA. In the table there are about 120,000 clones, 65% to 85% of which are singletons. The Seattle site enrolled patients during active infection and followed them longitudinally. The CDR3 has 12 amino acids. The V gene lost 8 bases and the J gene lost 1 base, with 8 bases spanning the gap. The J gene is TRBJ1-1, the V gene TRBV12-3 or TRBV12-4; D possibly corresponds to TRBD1 (5 bases). This sequence was found in a man in his thirties or forties with COVID-19, enrolled during active disease. Sample: peripheral blood. CDR3 DNA sequence: TGTGCCAGCGGGAGGGGGAACACTGAAGCTTTCTTT. Its translation: CASGRGNTEAFF.